A selection of T cell receptor beta chains follows, all from one sample in a study of Graves' ophthalmopathy and Graves' hyperthyroidism. TCRdb re-derived calls from the multiplex PCR reads in MiXCR, one entry per CDR3 protein. The profile covers hundreds of thousands of distinct CDR3 sequences, with roughly 21% appearing a single time and roughly 3% taken by the ten largest. The material sequenced was peripheral blood. The receptors come from a woman aged 18-35 years with stable Graves' hyperthyroidism. Each CDR3 is given with its conserved first and last residue. Fields, in order: CDR3 protein, CDR3 DNA, J gene, D gene, V gene, clone size. A D gene is named only where the DNA matches it firmly. Expanded clones get a size class; other rows say once, few or many, or leave the size out.

CDR3: CSVEFAANTANYGYTF; DNA: TGCAGCGTTGAATTTGCAGCGAACACCGCTAACTATGGCTACACCTTC; J: TRBJ1-2; D: NA; V: TRBV29-1; size: many
CDR3: CASSPRDIVSEYEQYF; DNA: TGCGCCAGCAGCCCCCGGGACATCGTATCCGAATACGAGCAGTACTTC; J: TRBJ2-7; D: NA; V: TRBV4-1; size: few
CDR3: CASSLRGPREQYF; DNA: TGTGCCAGCAGTTTACGCGGACCTCGAGAGCAGTACTTC; J: TRBJ2-7; D: NA; V: TRBV27; size: NA
CDR3: CASSPGTSASEQYF; DNA: TGTGCCAGCAGCCCAGGGACTAGTGCCTCCGAGCAGTACTTC; J: TRBJ2-7; D: TRBD2; V: TRBV7-9; size: many
CDR3: CATSNSNQPQHF; DNA: TGTGCCACCAGCAATAGCAATCAGCCCCAGCATTTT; J: TRBJ1-5; D: NA; V: TRBV15; size: many
CDR3: CASSDGNFWRSETQYF; DNA: TGTGCCAGCAGTGACGGCAATTTTTGGCGTTCGGAGACCCAGTACTTC; J: TRBJ2-5; D: NA; V: TRBV6-1; size: many
CDR3: CASYDFSYEQYF; DNA: TGCGCCAGCTACGATTTCTCCTACGAGCAGTACTTC; J: TRBJ2-7; D: NA; V: TRBV5-1; size: many
CDR3: CASGTSRDVAEAFF; DNA: TGTGCTAGTGGTACTTCCAGGGATGTCGCTGAAGCTTTCTTT; J: TRBJ1-1; D: NA; V: TRBV12-5; size: NA
CDR3: CASSLPGTRYYEQYF; DNA: TGTGCCAGCAGCTTGCCCGGGACAAGATACTACGAGCAGTACTTC; J: TRBJ2-7; D: NA; V: TRBV7-8; size: many
CDR3: CASSRRDNSYEQYF; DNA: TGTGCCAGCAGTCGTAGGGACAACTCCTACGAGCAGTACTTC; J: TRBJ2-7; D: NA; V: TRBV6-1; size: NA
CDR3: CSARDQEAGDSYEQYF; DNA: TGCAGTGCTAGAGATCAGGAAGCGGGAGACTCCTACGAGCAGTACTTC; J: TRBJ2-7; D: TRBD2; V: TRBV20-1; size: NA
CDR3: CASSFTPGNTEAFF; DNA: TGTGCCAGCAGCTTTACTCCGGGGAACACTGAAGCTTTCTTT; J: TRBJ1-1; D: NA; V: TRBV11-2; size: many
CDR3: CASSEYATYGYTF; DNA: TGTGCCAGCAGTGAATATGCTACCTATGGCTACACCTTC; J: TRBJ1-2; D: NA; V: TRBV25-1; size: many
CDR3: CASSPGGGEAFF; DNA: TGTGCCAGCTCACCAGGGGGCGGAGAAGCTTTCTTT; J: TRBJ1-1; D: NA; V: TRBV18; size: many
CDR3: CASRPPDWGSNTGELFF; DNA: TGTGCCAGCAGGCCCCCCGACTGGGGTTCGAACACCGGGGAGCTGTTTTTT; J: TRBJ2-2; D: NA; V: TRBV11-1; size: few
CDR3: CASSSTVGPETQYF; DNA: TGTGCCAGCAGTTCGACAGTGGGACCAGAGACCCAGTACTTC; J: TRBJ2-5; D: NA; V: TRBV11-2; size: many
CDR3: CASSPGHNSPLHF; DNA: TGTGCCAGCTCACCAGGCCATAATTCACCCCTCCACTTT; J: TRBJ1-6; D: NA; V: TRBV18; size: NA
CDR3: CSARGAGELFF; DNA: TGCAGTGCTAGGGGGGCCGGGGAGCTGTTTTTT; J: TRBJ2-2; D: NA; V: TRBV20-1; size: many
CDR3: CASSLSLSEQYF; DNA: TGTGCCAGCAGTTTATCTCTAAGTGAGCAGTACTTC; J: TRBJ2-7; D: NA; V: TRBV28; size: many
CDR3: CATSPYRDFSSYEQYF; DNA: TGTGCCACCAGCCCTTACCGGGACTTTAGCTCCTACGAGCAGTACTTC; J: TRBJ2-7; D: NA; V: TRBV15; size: many
CDR3: CASSYSQGIYGYTF; DNA: TGTGCCAGCAGTTACTCACAGGGAATCTATGGCTACACCTTC; J: TRBJ1-2; D: NA; V: TRBV6-5; size: many
CDR3: CASSESRGHRGYTF; DNA: TGTGCCAGCAGTGAATCTAGGGGGCATAGAGGCTACACCTTC; J: TRBJ1-2; D: TRBD1; V: TRBV25-1; size: many
CDR3: CASSFAPHYQPQHF; DNA: TGTGCCAGCAGTTTCGCCCCCCACTATCAGCCCCAGCATTTT; J: TRBJ1-5; D: NA; V: TRBV12-3/TRBV12-4; size: many
CDR3: CASSSNRVLGNSPLHF; DNA: TGTGCCAGCAGCAGTAACAGGGTTTTGGGGAATTCACCCCTCCACTTT; J: TRBJ1-6; D: NA; V: TRBV4-2; size: many
CDR3: CAWRGQKYTEAFF; DNA: TGTGCCTGGAGAGGACAGAAGTACACTGAAGCTTTCTTT; J: TRBJ1-1; D: NA; V: TRBV30; size: many
CDR3: CASSNGTGYTGELFF; DNA: TGCGCCAGCAGCAACGGGACAGGGTATACCGGGGAGCTGTTTTTT; J: TRBJ2-2; D: TRBD1; V: TRBV5-1; size: many
CDR3: CAILKEGVWDEQYF; DNA: TGTGCCATCCTCAAGGAAGGGGTTTGGGACGAGCAGTACTTC; J: TRBJ2-7; D: NA; V: TRBV10-3; size: many
CDR3: CASKQDTSNQPQHF; DNA: TGTGCCAGCAAACAGGACACATCTAATCAGCCCCAGCATTTT; J: TRBJ1-5; D: NA; V: TRBV6-1; size: many
CDR3: CASSPGREQPQHF; DNA: TGTGCCAGCAGCCCCGGAAGGGAACAGCCCCAGCATTTT; J: TRBJ1-5; D: NA; V: TRBV12-3/TRBV12-4; size: NA
CDR3: CSARTQLGTTEAFF; DNA: TGCAGTGCGCGGACTCAGTTGGGAACCACTGAAGCTTTCTTT; J: TRBJ1-1; D: NA; V: TRBV20-1; size: many
CDR3: CASTPQGLAEAFF; DNA: TGTGCCAGCACGCCACAGGGCCTGGCTGAAGCTTTCTTT; J: TRBJ1-1; D: NA; V: TRBV12-3/TRBV12-4; size: many
CDR3: CASSSLKVRSQGEAGELFF; DNA: TGCGCCAGCAGCTCCCTTAAGGTGCGGAGCCAGGGAGAAGCCGGGGAGCTGTTTTTT; J: TRBJ2-2; D: NA; V: TRBV5-1; size: many
CDR3: CASSISEGPAENYGYTF; DNA: TGTGCCAGTAGTATATCGGAGGGGCCCGCTGAAAACTATGGCTACACCTTC; J: TRBJ1-2; D: NA; V: TRBV19; size: many
CDR3: CASTLAGDGYTF; DNA: TGTGCCAGCACCCTGGCGGGAGATGGCTACACCTTC; J: TRBJ1-2; D: NA; V: TRBV12-3/TRBV12-4; size: NA
CDR3: CASSQDRKRGGQETQYF; DNA: TGTGCCAGCAGCCAAGATAGAAAGCGGGGGGGCCAAGAGACCCAGTACTTC; J: TRBJ2-5; D: TRBD2; V: TRBV4-2; size: NA
CDR3: CAWSSGRAPSYEQYF; DNA: TGTGCCTGGAGTAGTGGCAGGGCGCCTTCCTACGAGCAGTACTTC; J: TRBJ2-7; D: NA; V: TRBV30; size: NA
CDR3: CASSYPPRTGNKNIKYF; DNA: TGTGCCAGCAGTTACCCACCCCGGACAGGGAACAAAAACATTAAGTACTTC; J: TRBJ2-4; D: TRBD1; V: TRBV6-2/TRBV6-3; size: many
CDR3: CSVPYGQGETQYF; DNA: TGCAGCGTTCCCTACGGACAGGGGGAGACCCAGTACTTC; J: TRBJ2-5; D: TRBD1; V: TRBV29-1; size: many
CDR3: CASSDPGGVEETQYF; DNA: TGTGCCAGCAGTGATCCAGGAGGGGTGGAAGAGACCCAGTACTTC; J: TRBJ2-5; D: NA; V: TRBV6-1; size: many
CDR3: CASRPGRANQPQHF; DNA: TGTGCCAGCAGACCGGGACGGGCGAATCAGCCCCAGCATTTT; J: TRBJ1-5; D: NA; V: TRBV6-5; size: many
CDR3: CASRVSGTEAFF; DNA: TGTGCCAGCAGGGTGTCGGGCACTGAAGCTTTCTTT; J: TRBJ1-1; D: NA; V: TRBV12-3/TRBV12-4; size: many
CDR3: CATSATENTEAFF; DNA: TGTGCCACCAGCGCGACAGAGAACACTGAAGCTTTCTTT; J: TRBJ1-1; D: NA; V: TRBV15; size: many
CDR3: CASSLQPLRSSRGNTIYF; DNA: TGTGCCAGCAGCCTACAACCCCTACGATCTTCTAGAGGAAACACCATATATTTT; J: TRBJ1-3; D: NA; V: TRBV7-2; size: many
CDR3: CASSLALPSPYNSPLHF; DNA: TGTGCCAGCAGCTTAGCGCTGCCGAGCCCCTATAATTCACCCCTCCACTTT; J: TRBJ1-6; D: NA; V: TRBV7-8; size: many
CDR3: CASSLSALYGYTF; DNA: TGTGCCAGCAGTTTATCGGCGCTCTATGGCTACACCTTC; J: TRBJ1-2; D: NA; V: TRBV28; size: NA
CDR3: CSARPRVSGTEQYF; DNA: TGCAGTGCTAGACCCAGGGTTAGCGGGACCGAGCAGTACTTC; J: TRBJ2-7; D: TRBD2; V: TRBV20-1; size: many
CDR3: CASSLTVNTEAFF; DNA: TGTGCCAGCAGTTTGACAGTGAACACTGAAGCTTTCTTT; J: TRBJ1-1; D: NA; V: TRBV5-1; size: many
CDR3: CASREPGQGHYGYTF; DNA: TGTGCCAGCAGGGAACCGGGACAGGGCCACTATGGCTACACCTTC; J: TRBJ1-2; D: TRBD1; V: TRBV12-3/TRBV12-4; size: many
CDR3: CASSLTGRNYEQYF; DNA: TGTGCCAGCAGCCTGACAGGGAGGAACTACGAGCAGTACTTC; J: TRBJ2-7; D: NA; V: TRBV28; size: many
CDR3: CASRTIRGYPGYTF; DNA: TGTGCCAGCAGGACTATTCGGGGGTACCCGGGCTACACCTTC; J: TRBJ1-2; D: NA; V: TRBV6-5; size: many
CDR3: CASSLRRWGEQYF; DNA: TGTGCCAGCAGCTTGCGCAGGTGGGGCGAGCAGTACTTC; J: TRBJ2-7; D: NA; V: TRBV5-6; size: many
CDR3: CASSLRAGGRMAEGETQYF; DNA: TGCGCCAGCAGCTTGAGGGCAGGGGGGAGAATGGCAGAGGGAGAGACCCAGTACTTC; J: TRBJ2-5; D: NA; V: TRBV5-1; size: many
CDR3: CASSALGPTSYEQYF; DNA: TGTGCCAGCAGCGCCCTTGGGCCAACCTCCTACGAGCAGTACTTC; J: TRBJ2-7; D: NA; V: TRBV7-9; size: many